Presented here are 10 T cell receptor beta chains from one specimen sequenced in a study of T cells in Graves' hyperthyroidism and ophthalmopathy. Template material for amplifying TCR beta CDR3 regions consisted of RNA transcripts. The HTBI primer set served for first-round RT-PCR of the TCR CDR3. Via MiXCR, TCRdb re-called the multiplex PCR reads, giving one row per CDR3 protein. The profile shows about 270,000 distinct CDR3 sequences, approximately 26% of them singletons. Sequencing was carried out using blood. Source of these receptors: a middle-aged man with Graves' hyperthyroidism that later progressed to Graves' ophthalmopathy.

At least ten counts were recorded for this clonotype. The chain uses TRBV15 and TRBJ1-1; D is unclear. V was shortened by 0 bases and J by 3 bases, with 14 bases between the two germline ends. Germline V CDR1 and CDR2: LNHNV, YYDKDF (reference sequence). The CDR3 is made up of 16 amino acids. CDR3 region: CATSRDQPLLDTEAFF. The CDR3 coding sequence is TGTGCCACCAGCAGAGATCAGCCCCTATTGGACACTGAAGCTTTCTTT.

In this sample, this clonotype turned up many times. The chain couples TRBV12-3 or TRBV12-4 to TRBJ2-3; 9 bases line up with TRBD1. After removal of 5 bases from V and 0 bases from J, the junction contained 0 bases not matched to a gene. The CDR3 runs to 14 residues. The CDR3 sequence: CASSDRGSTDTQYF. CDR3 coding DNA: TGTGCCAGCAGTGACAGGGGGAGCACAGATACGCAGTATTTT.

This clonotype has a count of ten or more. The V and J genes are TRBV7-2 and TRBJ1-2; 9 positions agree with TRBD1. There are 20 residues in the CDR3. The junction had 20 bases not matched to a gene; V was cut back by 5 bases and J by 1 base. Germline V gene lookup returns CDR1 SGHTA and CDR2 FQGNSA. The CDR3 region has the DNA TGTGCCAGCAGCGCCCTCGGGACAGGGTTGTTTCTGGAAGATAACTATGGCTACACCTTC. Translating it yields CASSALGTGLFLEDNYGYTF. Together with reference TRBV7-2 and TRBJ1-2, the CDR3 gives the full variable domain: GAGVSQSPSNKVTEKGKDVELRCDPISGHTALYWYRQSLGQGLEFLIYFQGNSAPDKSGLPSDRFSAERTGGSVSTLTIQRTQQEDSAVYLCASSALGTGLFLEDNYGYTFGSGTRLTVV.

In this sample, this clonotype turned up many times. The V and J genes are TRBV11-2 and TRBJ1-3, with no clear D. This CDR3 comprises 15 residues. CDR1 SGHAT and CDR2 FQNNGV come from the germline V gene. V was shortened by 5 bases and J by 4 bases, with 15 bases between the two germline ends. Here the CDR3 reads CASSRNGERGNTIYF. For the CDR3, the DNA is TGTGCCAGCAGCCGAAACGGGGAAAGGGGAAACACCATATATTTT.

This clonotype occurred many times. This chain joins TRBV6-1 and TRBJ2-5, with TRBD2 as a possible D gene (5 bases). CDR1 MNHNS and CDR2 SASEGT come from the germline V gene. Trimming shortened V by 7 bases and J by 6 bases, and 12 bases separated the two germline ends. The CDR3 is made up of 12 amino acids. This CDR3 reads CASNRLGKTQYF. The CDR3 coding sequence is TGTGCCAGCAATCGCCTCGGGAAGACCCAGTACTTC.

The sample holds many counts of this clonotype. The chain couples TRBV7-3 to TRBJ1-3, with D possibly being TRBD1 (6 bases). Per germline, CDR1 SGHTA and CDR2 FQGTGA. CDR3 size: 16 residues. The germline V and J ends were trimmed by 5 bases and 3 bases, with 17 bases remaining between them. The CDR3 nucleotides read TGTGCCAGCAGCCCCGCGGGGGGCCTAAGTGGAAACACCATATATTTT. Translation: CASSPAGGLSGNTIYF.

The chain has TRBV10-3 and TRBJ2-7; 7 bases are a match to TRBD2. Germline-derived CDR1 and CDR2 are ENHRY and SYGVKD. V shed 6 bases, J shed 2 bases, and the junction held 7 bases outside the gene matches. The CDR3 extends over 14 amino acids. Here the CDR3 reads CAISLAGAPYEQYF. In DNA form, the CDR3 reads TGTGCCATCAGCTTAGCGGGCGCCCCCTACGAGCAGTACTTC.

This clonotype has at least ten counts. The chain combines TRBV5-1 with TRBJ1-2, with D perhaps matching TRBD1 (5 bases). Germline V gene sequence: CDR1 SGHRS, CDR2 YFSETQ. The CDR3 consists of 14 residues. Trimming left V 0 bases short and J 6 bases short, with 12 bases between. DNA of the CDR3: TGCGCCAGCAGCTTGGCCAGGGTCGGGCATGGCTACACCTTC. Translated, it gives CASSLARVGHGYTF.

In this sample, this clonotype turned up many times. This chain joins TRBV9 and TRBJ1-1, with a tentative D call TRBD1 (5 bases). Germline values: CDR1 SGDLS, CDR2 YYNGEE. Between the trimmed V and J ends, which lost 6 bases and 3 bases, there was a span of 24 bases. This CDR3 has 17 residues. CDR3 sequence reads: CASTPGDGLFSDTEAFF. CDR3 sequence (DNA): TGTGCCAGCACCCCGGGGGACGGACTTTTTTCGGACACTGAAGCTTTCTTT.

V gene TRBV10-3 combines with J gene TRBJ1-2, with D tentatively TRBD1 (5 bases). Trimming took 7 bases from V and 4 from J, leaving 19 bases between them. This CDR3 spans 15 amino acids. The germline V gene has CDR1 ENHRY and CDR2 SYGVKD. The CDR3 loop reads CAITTDGGGTYGYTF. In DNA form, the CDR3 reads TGTGCCATCACGACGGACGGCGGGGGAACCTATGGCTACACCTTC.